The 15 T cell receptor beta chains given below trace back to one sample, sequenced in a study of blood T cell repertoires in COVID-19. The method was immunoSEQ multiplex PCR; TCRdb's version includes in-frame clones alone and lacks a portion of them. This repertoire shows about 200,000 clones, roughly 90% found once; its top ten account for roughly 4%. What was sequenced was PBMCs or T cells enriched from blood (not recorded which). The receptors derive from a woman in her 30s who had been exposed to COVID-19.

The V gene is TRBV7-2, the J gene TRBJ1-2; D is perhaps TRBD1 (6 bases). In germline, CDR1 is SGHTA, CDR2 FQGNSA. This CDR3 spans 15 amino acids. Trimming cost V 1 base and J 6 bases, with 15 bases left between them. The DNA of the CDR3 is TGTGCCAGCAGCTTAGATTACAGGGAAGGAGATGGCTACACCTTC. This codes for CASSLDYREGDGYTF.

The chain joins TRBV5-1 to TRBJ2-3; a possible D gene is TRBD1 (6 bases). The CDR3 is made up of 14 amino acids. V was pared by 0 bases and J by 4 bases, with 9 bases between. Germline CDR1 and CDR2: SGHRS and YFSETQ. The CDR3 loop reads CASSLEGGADTQYF. The CDR3 bases are TGCGCCAGCAGCTTGGAAGGGGGAGCAGATACGCAGTATTTT.

J is TRBJ1-1 and V is TRBV27, with a possible D match to TRBD1 (6 bases). The V end was cut by 0 bases, the J end by 11 bases, with 16 bases between. The germline V gene has CDR1 MNHEY and CDR2 SMNVEV (reference sequence). The CDR3 totals 14 residues. The CDR3, as DNA: TGTGCCAGCAGTTTATCCGGGGGGGGGCGATATGCTTTCTTT. Its translation: CASSLSGGGRYAFF.

The chain uses TRBV5-1 and TRBJ1-2; the match to TRBD1 covers 7 bases. The CDR3 totals 14 residues. The trim removed 3 bases at V and 4 bases at J, leaving 6 bases unmatched. Germline V gene data show CDR1 as SGHRS and CDR2 as YFSETQ. In DNA form, the CDR3 reads TGCGCCAGCAGCTCCCGGGACAGCGTCTATGGCTACACCTTC. It codes for CASSSRDSVYGYTF.

This sequence joins TRBV15 and TRBJ2-3; no definite D call. Germline CDR1 LNHNV, CDR2 YYDKDF (reference sequence). V dropped 3 bases and J dropped 0 bases, with 7 bases sitting between them. The CDR3 runs 14 residues. CDR3 bases: TGTGCCACCAGCAGCGGTAAAAGCACAGATACGCAGTATTTT. Translating gives CATSSGKSTDTQYF.

J is TRBJ1-4 and V is TRBV2; possible D gene TRBD1, 6 bases. Trimming cost V 7 bases and J 1 base, with 10 bases left between them. Germline lookup yields CDR1 SNHLY and CDR2 FYNNEI. The length of the CDR3 is 14 residues. The CDR3 bases are TGTGCCAGCAACCCACAGGGAACTAATGAAAAACTGTTTTTT. This gives the protein CASNPQGTNEKLFF.

The chain employs TRBV5-1 and TRBJ2-5; D call uncertain. The V gene's germline CDR1 is SGHRS and CDR2 YFSETQ. The CDR3 loop spans 15 amino acids. V was cut by 0 bases and J by 4 bases, with 13 bases left in between. The CDR3: CASSLARPTGETQYF. The CDR3 region has the DNA TGCGCCAGCAGCTTGGCACGGCCGACGGGAGAGACCCAGTACTTC.

This clone was seen just once. The gene calls are TRBV10-1 and TRBJ1-1, with 10 bases fitting TRBD1. This CDR3 region has 15 residues. Germline CDR1 is WNHNN and CDR2 is SYGVQD (reference sequence). The ends lost 5 bases at V and 4 bases at J; junction bases unmatched: 7. The CDR3 DNA reads TGCGCCAGCAGTCCCGGGACAGGGGTGAGCACTGAAGCTTTCTTT. It specifies CASSPGTGVSTEAFF.

This chain joins TRBV4-2 and TRBJ2-3; 10 bases are a match to TRBD2. There are 18 residues in the CDR3. In germline, CDR1 is LGHNA, CDR2 YNFKEQ. J was trimmed by 4 bases and V by 4 bases; bases with no gene match: 14. CDR3 residues: CASSLKVVAGGGADTQYF. As DNA, the CDR3 is TGTGCCAGCAGCCTAAAGGTAGTAGCGGGGGGAGGAGCAGATACGCAGTATTTT.

V is TRBV9 and J is TRBJ2-3; 11 bases agree with TRBD2. V was clipped by 0 bases and J by 1 base; unmatched bases: 4. This CDR3 is built from 17 residues. Germline V gene sequence: CDR1 SGDLS, CDR2 YYNGEE. CDR3 bases: TGTGCCAGCAGCGTAGAGGAGACTAGCGGGGGCACAGATACGCAGTATTTT. This translates into CASSVEETSGGTDTQYF. The variable domain in full, completed from reference TRBV9 and TRBJ2-3, reads DSGVTQTPKHLITATGQRVTLRCSPRSGDLSVYWYQQSLDQGLQFLIQYYNGEERAKGNILERFSAQQFPDLHSELNLSSLELGDSALYFCASSVEETSGGTDTQYFGPGTRLTVL.

V and J are TRBV7-9 and TRBJ2-2; 7 nucleotides line up with TRBD1. Germline lookup yields CDR1 SEHNR and CDR2 FQNEAQ (reference sequence). The CDR3 contains 14 residues. J gave up 5 bases and V 4 bases, and 4 bases lay outside the gene matches. The CDR3 nucleotides are TGTGCCAGCAGCTCAAAGGACAGGACCGGGGAGCTGTTTTTT. Translated, it gives CASSSKDRTGELFF.

This rearrangement joins TRBV18 to TRBJ1-5, with D tentatively TRBD1 (5 bases). The CDR3 has 13 amino acids. The V gene lost 6 bases and the J gene lost 3 bases, with 9 bases spanning the gap. Germline V gene data show CDR1 as KGHSH and CDR2 as LQKENI. The CDR3 loop reads CASSGGDNQPQHF. The CDR3, as DNA: TGTGCCAGCTCCGGGGGAGACAATCAGCCCCAGCATTTT.

This clone was counted once. The gene calls are TRBV18 and TRBJ1-4; D unresolved. CDR1 and CDR2 (germline): KGHSH, LQKENI. The CDR3 spans 13 residues. Trimming stripped 6 bases from V and 4 bases from J, with 9 bases between. CDR3: CASSLRVNEKLFF. CDR3 nucleotides: TGTGCCAGCTCCTTGCGGGTTAATGAAAAACTGTTTTTT. Variable domain in full (rest from reference TRBV18 and TRBJ1-4): NAGVMQNPRHLVRRRGQEARLRCSPMKGHSHVYWYRQLPEEGLKFMVYLQKENIIDESGMPKERFSAEFPKEGPSILRIQQVVRGDSAAYFCASSLRVNEKLFFGSGTQLSVL.

J is TRBJ2-3 and V is TRBV6-5; perhaps TRBD2 as D (6 bases). The V gene's germline CDR1 is MNHEY and CDR2 SVGAGI. V was shortened by 4 bases and J by 3 bases, with 11 bases between the two germline ends. This CDR3 comprises 14 residues. For the CDR3, the DNA is TGTGCCAGCAGTTGGGGCGGGGCGACAGATACGCAGTATTTT. Translation: CASSWGGATDTQYF.

J is TRBJ2-1 and V is TRBV28, with TRBD2 matching over 7 bases. The length of the CDR3 is 14 residues. Germline V gene data show CDR1 as MDHEN and CDR2 as SYDVKM. Losses at the gene ends were 6 bases for V and 3 bases for J; bases not matched to a gene: 5. Here the CDR3 DNA reads TGTGCCAGCAGACCCCGGGACTACTACAATGAGCAGTTCTTC. Encoded protein: CASRPRDYYNEQFF.